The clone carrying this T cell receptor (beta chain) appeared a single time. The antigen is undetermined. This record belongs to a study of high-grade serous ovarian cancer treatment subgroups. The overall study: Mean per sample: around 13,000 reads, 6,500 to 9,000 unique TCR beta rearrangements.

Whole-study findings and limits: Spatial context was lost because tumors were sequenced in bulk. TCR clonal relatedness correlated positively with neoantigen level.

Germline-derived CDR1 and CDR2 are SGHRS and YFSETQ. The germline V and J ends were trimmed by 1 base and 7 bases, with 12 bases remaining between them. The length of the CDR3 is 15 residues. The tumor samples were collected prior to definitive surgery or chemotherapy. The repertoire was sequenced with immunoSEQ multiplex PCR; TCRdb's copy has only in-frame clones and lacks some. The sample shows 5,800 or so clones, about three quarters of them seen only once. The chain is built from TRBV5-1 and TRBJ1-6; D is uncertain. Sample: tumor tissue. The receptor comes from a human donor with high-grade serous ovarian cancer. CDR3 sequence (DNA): TGCGCCAGCAGCTTGCCGGGGAACGGGAATTCACCCCTCCACTTT. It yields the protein CASSLPGNGNSPLHF.